These 5 T cell receptor beta chains came from one sample sequenced in a study of beta chain features in type 1 diabetes. TCRB transcripts that were expressed got sequenced, as all of the isolated RNA had been reverse transcribed. The table came from immunoSEQ multiplex PCR; TCRdb's copy has only in-frame clones and leaves some out. Altogether about 360,000 clones are present, roughly 13% being singletons, with the ten largest covering about 0.017%. Sequencing used naive CD4+ T cells from blood. Receptor source: a man aged 18 to 30 in good health.

A few counts support this clone. This chain uses TRBV28 with TRBJ1-2, with 9 bases fitting TRBD1. J gave up 7 bases and V 5 bases, and 14 bases lay outside the gene matches. Germline lookup yields CDR1 MDHEN and CDR2 SYDVKM. This CDR3 spans 16 amino acids. CDR3 protein: CASSLTSPGQGGGYTF. The DNA of the CDR3 is TGTGCCAGCAGTCTCACATCACCGGGACAGGGAGGTGGCTACACCTTC.

The rearrangement joins TRBV25-1 to TRBJ1-1; tentatively, D is TRBD1 (6 bases). This CDR3 is built from 14 residues. V lost 8 bases and J 6 bases, leaving 19 bases between the germline ends. Germline V gene sequence: CDR1 MGHDK, CDR2 SYGVNS. The CDR3 region is CASRLGTNMAEAFF. CDR3 bases: TGTGCCAGCCGCCTCGGGACAAACATGGCTGAAGCTTTCTTT.

The genes are TRBV9 and TRBJ2-1; a possible D gene is TRBD1 (7 bases). Germline-derived CDR1 and CDR2 are SGDLS and YYNGEE. Trimming shortened V by 0 bases and J by 4 bases, and 11 bases separated the two germline ends. The CDR3 runs 15 residues. CDR3 sequence reads: CASSVGGDRYNEQFF. The CDR3 nucleotides are TGTGCCAGCAGCGTAGGGGGGGACAGATACAATGAGCAGTTCTTC.

The chain joins TRBV11-2 to TRBJ1-1; D might be TRBD1 (5 bases). This CDR3 contains 12 residues. V lost 5 bases and J lost 11, with 15 bases in between. CDR1 is SGHAT and CDR2 is FQNNGV in the germline V gene. The CDR3 bases are TGTGCCAGCAGCCCTGACAGAAGGTCTGCTTTCTTT. Protein sequence: CASSPDRRSAFF.

This clone has just a few counts. CDR3 amino acids: CASSLTETDTQYF. The CDR3 coding sequence is TGTGCCAGCAGCTTGACTGAGACAGATACGCAGTATTTT. The genes are TRBV7-8 and TRBJ2-3; D gene uncertain. From germline, CDR1 is SGHVS and CDR2 FQNEAQ. This CDR3 is built from 13 residues. Trimming cost V 3 bases and J 3 bases, with 7 bases left between them.